Listed below are T cell receptor beta chains from one sample, sequenced in a study of T cell responses to AZD1222 COVID-19 vaccine. Produced via immunoSEQ multiplex PCR; TCRdb's table is partial and in-frame only. The sample has about 160,000 clones, 85% to 95% seen once; the top ten hold roughly 4.6%. Specimen: peripheral blood, collected 28 days after the second AZD1222 dose. All receptors come from an adult who received the AZD1222 COVID-19 vaccine. The CDR3 runs from the conserved cysteine through the conserved F or W. The order of the fields is J gene, CDR3 length, D gene, clone size, V gene, CDR3 protein, CDR3 DNA. D genes are given only for firm matches. Size is stated for part of the rows, as once, few or many counts, or as a class when the clone is expanded.

j_gene: TRBJ2-5
len: 12
d_gene: .
abundance: .
v_gene: TRBV5-1
CDR3aa: CASSEPGETQYF
CDR3nt: TGCGCCAGCAGCGAGCCGGGGGAGACCCAGTACTTC

j_gene: TRBJ2-7
len: 16
d_gene: TRBD2
abundance: .
v_gene: TRBV5-1
CDR3aa: CASSLGGTSGSHEQYF
CDR3nt: TGCGCCAGCAGCTTGGGGGGGACTAGCGGGAGTCACGAGCAGTACTTC

j_gene: TRBJ1-1
len: 13
d_gene: .
abundance: .
v_gene: TRBV28
CDR3aa: CASSLWPGTEAFF
CDR3nt: TGTGCCAGCAGTTTATGGCCGGGCACTGAAGCTTTCTTT

j_gene: TRBJ2-5
len: 19
d_gene: TRBD2
abundance: .
v_gene: TRBV18
CDR3aa: CASSPPPGTSGRRQETQYF
CDR3nt: TGTGCCAGCTCACCACCCCCCGGGACTAGCGGGAGGAGACAAGAGACCCAGTACTTC

j_gene: TRBJ1-1
len: 10
d_gene: .
abundance: .
v_gene: TRBV6-1
CDR3aa: CASSETVAFF
CDR3nt: TGTGCCAGCAGTGAAACAGTGGCTTTCTTT

j_gene: TRBJ1-1
len: 14
d_gene: .
abundance: .
v_gene: TRBV6-5
CDR3aa: CASTLMAGDTEAFF
CDR3nt: TGTGCCAGCACCCTCATGGCGGGTGACACTGAAGCTTTCTTT

j_gene: TRBJ1-2
len: 15
d_gene: .
abundance: once
v_gene: TRBV11-3
CDR3aa: CASSLIFPDPYGYTF
CDR3nt: TGTGCCAGCAGCTTAATTTTCCCGGATCCCTATGGCTACACCTTC

j_gene: TRBJ2-7
len: 12
d_gene: .
abundance: once
v_gene: TRBV20-1
CDR3aa: CSASGTLPEQYF
CDR3nt: TGCAGTGCTAGTGGGACCCTTCCCGAGCAGTACTTC

j_gene: TRBJ1-2
len: 14
d_gene: .
abundance: .
v_gene: TRBV6-5
CDR3aa: CASTRLQKSYGYTF
CDR3nt: TGTGCCAGCACAAGGCTCCAGAAGAGCTATGGCTACACCTTC

j_gene: TRBJ2-1
len: 14
d_gene: TRBD2
abundance: .
v_gene: TRBV2
CDR3aa: CASILGLAGDEQFF
CDR3nt: TGTGCCAGCATTTTAGGACTAGCGGGAGATGAGCAGTTCTTC

j_gene: TRBJ2-7
len: 16
d_gene: TRBD2
abundance: .
v_gene: TRBV25-1
CDR3aa: CASSEAGTSGSYEQYF
CDR3nt: TGTGCCAGCAGTGAAGCCGGGACTAGCGGGAGTTACGAGCAGTACTTC

j_gene: TRBJ2-6
len: 19
d_gene: TRBD1
abundance: .
v_gene: TRBV2
CDR3aa: CASRARSGQGLSGANVLTF
CDR3nt: TGTGCCAGCAGGGCACGAAGTGGACAGGGGCTCTCTGGGGCCAACGTCCTGACTTTC

j_gene: TRBJ1-2
len: 14
d_gene: TRBD1
abundance: .
v_gene: TRBV5-1
CDR3aa: CASSQRQGNYGYTF
CDR3nt: TGCGCCAGCAGCCAACGACAGGGGAACTATGGCTACACCTTC

j_gene: TRBJ2-7
len: 12
d_gene: .
abundance: .
v_gene: TRBV12-1
CDR3aa: CASQGGSSEQYF
CDR3nt: TGTGCCAGCCAGGGGGGGAGCAGCGAGCAGTACTTC

j_gene: TRBJ1-3
len: 15
d_gene: .
abundance: .
v_gene: TRBV19
CDR3aa: CASKSTHLTGNTIYF
CDR3nt: TGTGCCAGTAAGTCGACGCACCTTACTGGAAACACCATATATTTT

j_gene: TRBJ2-1
len: 16
d_gene: TRBD1
abundance: .
v_gene: TRBV9
CDR3aa: CASSQGAGTQYNEQFF
CDR3nt: TGTGCCAGCAGCCAGGGGGCGGGTACGCAGTACAATGAGCAGTTCTTC

j_gene: TRBJ1-2
len: 15
d_gene: TRBD1
abundance: .
v_gene: TRBV6-1
CDR3aa: CASSEAGTGYYGYTF
CDR3nt: TGTGCCAGCAGTGAAGCCGGGACAGGTTACTATGGCTACACCTTC

j_gene: TRBJ1-4
len: 16
d_gene: .
abundance: .
v_gene: TRBV15
CDR3aa: CATQPSAGVLNEKLFF
CDR3nt: TGTGCCACCCAACCCAGTGCGGGGGTCCTTAATGAAAAACTGTTTTTT

j_gene: TRBJ2-1
len: 13
d_gene: .
abundance: .
v_gene: TRBV10-3
CDR3aa: CATAWDSNNEQFF
CDR3nt: TGTGCCACCGCCTGGGACTCGAATAATGAGCAGTTCTTC

j_gene: TRBJ1-5
len: 15
d_gene: TRBD1
abundance: .
v_gene: TRBV18
CDR3aa: CASSRGQGNYQPQHF
CDR3nt: TGTGCCAGCTCCCGCGGACAGGGGAATTATCAGCCCCAGCATTTT

j_gene: TRBJ2-7
len: 15
d_gene: .
abundance: .
v_gene: TRBV2
CDR3aa: CASRDGRPLLRAEYF
CDR3nt: TGTGCCAGCAGGGACGGGAGACCGCTCCTACGAGCGGAGTACTTC

j_gene: TRBJ1-5
len: 13
d_gene: TRBD1
abundance: .
v_gene: TRBV30
CDR3aa: CAWKGQATQPQHF
CDR3nt: TGTGCCTGGAAAGGACAGGCGACACAGCCCCAGCATTTT

j_gene: TRBJ1-1
len: 15
d_gene: TRBD1
abundance: .
v_gene: TRBV28
CDR3aa: CASSPPGTVNTEAFF
CDR3nt: TGTGCCAGCAGTCCTCCCGGGACAGTGAACACTGAAGCTTTCTTT